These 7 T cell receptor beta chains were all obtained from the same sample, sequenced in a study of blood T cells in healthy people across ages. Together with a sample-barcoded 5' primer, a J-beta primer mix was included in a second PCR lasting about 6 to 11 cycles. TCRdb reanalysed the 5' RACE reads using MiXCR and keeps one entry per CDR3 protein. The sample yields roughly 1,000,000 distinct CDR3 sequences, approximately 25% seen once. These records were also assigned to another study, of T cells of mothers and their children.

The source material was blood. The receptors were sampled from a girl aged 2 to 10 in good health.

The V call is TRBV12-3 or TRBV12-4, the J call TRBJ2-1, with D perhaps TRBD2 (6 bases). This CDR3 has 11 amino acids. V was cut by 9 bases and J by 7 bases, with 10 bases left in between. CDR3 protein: CASTGLNEQFF. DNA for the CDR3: TGTGCCAGTACCGGACTAAATGAGCAGTTCTTC.

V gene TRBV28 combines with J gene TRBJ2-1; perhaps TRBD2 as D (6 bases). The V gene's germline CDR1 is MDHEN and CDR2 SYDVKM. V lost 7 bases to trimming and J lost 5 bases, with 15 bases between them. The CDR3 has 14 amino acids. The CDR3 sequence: CASNLGGPHNEQFF. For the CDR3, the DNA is TGTGCCAGCAATCTGGGGGGACCCCACAATGAGCAGTTCTTC. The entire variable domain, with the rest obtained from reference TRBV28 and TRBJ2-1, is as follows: DVKVTQSSRYLVKRTGEKVFLECVQDMDHENMFWYRQDPGLGLRLIYFSYDVKMKEKGDIPEGYSVSREKKERFSLILESASTNQTSMYLCASNLGGPHNEQFFGPGTRLTVL.

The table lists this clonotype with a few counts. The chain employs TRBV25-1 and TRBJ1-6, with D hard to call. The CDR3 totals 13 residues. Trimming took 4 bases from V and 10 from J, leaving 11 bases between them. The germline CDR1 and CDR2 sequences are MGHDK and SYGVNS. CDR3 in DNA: TGTGCCAGCAGTGGGCAGCAGGCGTCACCCCTCCACTTT. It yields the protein CASSGQQASPLHF.

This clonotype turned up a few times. The CDR3 DNA follows: TGTGCCAGCAGCTTAGGCCGACAGGAGGGGAACTCTGGGGCCAACGTCCTGACTTTC. Translating it yields CASSLGRQEGNSGANVLTF. This chain connects TRBV7-4 to TRBJ2-6; the D call may be TRBD1 or TRBD2 (6 bases each). CDR3 length: 19 residues. Germline V gene lookup returns CDR1 SGHVT and CDR2 SQSDAQ. V gave up 1 base and J gave up 0 bases, with 16 bases separating them.

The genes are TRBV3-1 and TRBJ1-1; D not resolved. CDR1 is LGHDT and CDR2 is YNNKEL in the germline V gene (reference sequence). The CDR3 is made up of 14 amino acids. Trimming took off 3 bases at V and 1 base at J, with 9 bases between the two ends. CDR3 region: CASSQLDGNTEAFF. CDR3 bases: TGTGCCAGCAGCCAGTTGGACGGGAACACTGAAGCTTTCTTT.

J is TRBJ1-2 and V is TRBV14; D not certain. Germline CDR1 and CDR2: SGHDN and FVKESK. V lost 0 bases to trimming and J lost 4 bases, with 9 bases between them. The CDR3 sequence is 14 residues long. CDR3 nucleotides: TGTGCCAGCAGCCAAGACCCCGGGCCCTATGGCTACACCTTC. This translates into CASSQDPGPYGYTF.

The CDR3, as DNA: TGCAGCGTTGACGGGGCAGGGTTAGAAAATGAGCAGTTCTTC. Protein sequence: CSVDGAGLENEQFF. The genes are TRBV29-1 and TRBJ2-1; either TRBD1 or TRBD2 may fit D (5 bases each). Trimming shortened V by 3 bases and J by 7 bases, and 16 bases separated the two germline ends. Germline V gene data show CDR1 as SQVTM and CDR2 as ANQGSEA. This CDR3 comprises 14 residues.